This T cell receptor (beta chain) comes out of a study of blood T cell repertoires in COVID-19. Study-wide context: Material from acute and convalescent COVID-19 was sourced from the United States, Italy and Spain. Nucleic acid was either cDNA or gDNA, and it came from T cells, B-cell-depleted T cells, or PBMCs.

As processed by the authors: Researchers report that nucleated cell counts were estimated from reference gene primer amplification. Assay used: immunoSEQ multiplex PCR; TCRdb lists only in-frame clones, some missing. V, J and clone size are those of that table, while D and trimming were read from the DNA. This sample has over 200,000 clones; over 80% occur once, and the top ten carry around 1.3%. This clone has only a few counts. Sequenced sample: peripheral blood. This TCR came from a woman aged 30 to 39 with COVID-19, enrolled during active disease.

CDR3 protein: CASSSVRGASGQDTQYF. The CDR3 nucleotides read TGCGCCAGCAGCTCCGTCCGCGGAGCTAGCGGGCAGGATACGCAGTATTTT. The rearrangement joins TRBV5-1 to TRBJ2-3; 8 nucleotides line up with TRBD2. The germline V gene encodes CDR1 SGHRS and CDR2 YFSETQ. V trimming: 3 bases; J trimming: 6 bases; junction bases outside the gene matches: 15. The length of the CDR3 is 17 residues.